This TCR beta chain comes out of a study of T cells in localized non-small cell lung cancer (dated by TCRdb to 2020 to 2021). Some background on the complete study: T cell repertoires of approximately 250 early-stage NSCLC patients were analyzed, with tumors being compared against uninvolved tumor-adjacent lungs. The cohort comprised 200 to 300 treatment-naïve NSCLC patients with resected, localized lung tumors. Of the NSCLC patients, about 130 were male and approximately 97 were female, and the mean age was about 69 years.

A note on this clone: No cognate antigen has been identified for it. The input lacks base qualities; no much larger clone sits a single base away.

The immunoSEQ Assay was used to sequence TCR beta CDR3 regions from DNA. From the authors' description of their analysis: T cell density was computed as TCR beta template counts normalized to usable DNA estimated by amplifying housekeeping genes. Using the preseqR package, richness was estimated by extrapolating to 120,000 templates for tissue samples and 400,000 templates for PBMC samples. Clonality was taken to be one minus Pielou's evenness. To identify tissue-enriched TCRs, differential abundance testing was run on productive amino-acid clonotypes with a minimum total count of 5 and an alpha of 0.1. Repertoire overlap between compartments was quantified with the Jaccard Index and Morisita Overlap Index. GLIPH grouped TCR beta CDR3s together with public tetramer-defined viral CDR3s, and a viral motif had to include at least three viral sequences and also show V-gene enrichment. TCRdb carries this immuneACCESS record with in-frame sequences only. Its versions omit some clonotypes, under half of them owing to an unresolved V gene in the studies checked, with the rest unexplained. Clone size and V and J calls were adopted from that table, with D and trimming inferred from the DNA. The sample includes some 1,600 clones, with approximately 28% observed a single time. Jointly, the top ten make up 18% of the sample.

There are 12 amino acids in the CDR3, from cysteine to phenylalanine inclusive. CDR3 DNA is the only sequence kept; it has 36 bases, read in frame from the first base. As encoded in the germline V gene (reference sequence), CDR1 is LNHDA while CDR2 is SQIVND. A distance of 3 bases separates the germline ends of V and J, which lose 3 bases and 3 bases respectively. Paper-wide results and their limitations: A median of 57 of the top 100 tumor clones turned up in the paired uninvolved adjacent lung, and some 27 of those clones also ranked among the top 100 of that same adjacent lung. Longer overall survival was associated with higher blood T cell density, whereas shorter survival was associated with higher adjacent-lung clonality. Uninvolved tumor-adjacent lung showed the highest T cell clonality, higher than tumor, which suggests more focused antigenic responses in the uninvolved tumor-adjacent lung. Since the design was exploratory, TCR variables were selected using unadjusted p-values with no false-discovery rate correction. Multi-region tumor sequencing was not performed, so intratumor heterogeneity could not be excluded.

At diagnosis, tumor, uninvolved tumor-adjacent lung and peripheral blood were collected and then preserved as a mix of FFPE and fresh-frozen material. The chain is assembled from TRBV19 and TRBJ2-1; confidence is insufficient to name the D gene. This receptor was identified in a man between 40 and 75 years old with stage I lung adenocarcinoma. This sample comprised lung tumor tissue, obtained before any cancer treatment. The CDR3 region: CASSMDYNEQFF. Read as DNA, the sequence is TGTGCCAGTAGTATGGACTACAATGAGCAGTTCTTC. With the rest looked up from the reference TRBV19 and TRBJ2-1 genes rather than sequenced, the full variable domain is DGGITQSPKYLFRKEGQNVTLSCEQNLNHDAMYWYRQDPGQGLRLIYYSQIVNDFQKGDIAEGYSVSREKKESFPLTVTSAQKNPTAFYLCASSMDYNEQFFGPGTRLTVL.